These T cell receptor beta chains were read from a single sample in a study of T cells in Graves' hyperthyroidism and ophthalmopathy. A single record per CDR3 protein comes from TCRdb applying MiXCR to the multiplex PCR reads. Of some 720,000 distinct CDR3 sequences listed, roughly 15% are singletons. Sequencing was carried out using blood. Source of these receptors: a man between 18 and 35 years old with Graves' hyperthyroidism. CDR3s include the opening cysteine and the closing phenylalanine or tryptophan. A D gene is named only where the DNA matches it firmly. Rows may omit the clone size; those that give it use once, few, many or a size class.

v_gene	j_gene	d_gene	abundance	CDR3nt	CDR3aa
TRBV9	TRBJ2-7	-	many	TGTGCCAGCAGCGCGGGACGATCCTCCTACGAGCAGTACTTC	CASSAGRSSYEQYF
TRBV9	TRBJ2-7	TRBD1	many	TGTGCCAGCAGCGTCGGGACAGGGCCCTCCTACGAGCAGTACTTC	CASSVGTGPSYEQYF
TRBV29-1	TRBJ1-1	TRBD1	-	TGCAGCGTTCTCCAGGGGGATTTGAACACTGAAGCTTTCTTT	CSVLQGDLNTEAFF
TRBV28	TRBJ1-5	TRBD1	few	TGTGCCAGCAGTCCAGGGGGCGGGTCTGGTCAGCCCCAGCATTTT	CASSPGGGSGQPQHF
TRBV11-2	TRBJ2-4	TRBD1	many	TGTGCCAGCAGCCGGGTGGGGGACAGGAAAAACATTCAGTACTTC	CASSRVGDRKNIQYF
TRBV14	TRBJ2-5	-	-	TGTGCCAGCAGCCAAGCTGACGAGCTGGAGACCCAGTACTTC	CASSQADELETQYF
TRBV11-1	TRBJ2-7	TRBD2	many	TGTGCCAGCAGCTCTAGCGGGAGAATAGCTGGGGACTACGAGCAGTACTTC	CASSSSGRIAGDYEQYF
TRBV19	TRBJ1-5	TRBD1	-	TGTGCCAGTAGTATCGCCCGGTCAGGGGGACAGCCCCAGCATTTT	CASSIARSGGQPQHF
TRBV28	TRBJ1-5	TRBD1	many	TGTGCCAGCAGTGGTATACAGGGGGGTAATCAGCCCCAGCATTTT	CASSGIQGGNQPQHF
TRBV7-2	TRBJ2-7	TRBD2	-	TGTGCCAGCAGCTTAGGGACTAGCGCAAACTACGAGCAGTACTTC	CASSLGTSANYEQYF
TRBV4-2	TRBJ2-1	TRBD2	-	TGTGCCAGCAGCCAGGGCGGGAGTGGGAACAATGAGCAGTTCTTC	CASSQGGSGNNEQFF
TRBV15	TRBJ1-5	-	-	TGTGCCACCAGCAGGGGGGGAGCGGCGGGCAATCAGCCCCAGCATTTT	CATSRGGAAGNQPQHF
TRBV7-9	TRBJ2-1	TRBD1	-	TGTGCCAGCAGCTCGGGGGGACAGGGGAGGGATAATGAGCAGTTCTTC	CASSSGGQGRDNEQFF
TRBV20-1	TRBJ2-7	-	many	TGCAGTGCTAGAGATCTACAGGGTGTCGAGCAGTACTTC	CSARDLQGVEQYF
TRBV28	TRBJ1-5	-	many	TGTGCCAGCAGTTCGACCCAATCGGGGGATCAGCCCCAGCATTTT	CASSSTQSGDQPQHF
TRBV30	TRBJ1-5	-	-	TGTGCCTGGAGTGTGGGGGGCACTCAGCCCCAGCATTTT	CAWSVGGTQPQHF
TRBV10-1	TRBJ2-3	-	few	TGCGCCAGCAGTGGGAGTTTCACAGATACGCAGTATTTT	CASSGSFTDTQYF
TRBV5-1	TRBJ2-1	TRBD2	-	TGCGCCAGCAGCTATGGACTAGTGTCGGTTGAGCAGTTCTTC	CASSYGLVSVEQFF